The 30 T cell receptor beta chains in this list originate from one sample, sequenced in a study of cytomegalovirus exposure and HLA in healthy donors. The PCR had 60 Vbeta and 13 Jbeta primers. TCRdb's table, derived via immunoSEQ multiplex PCR, lists solely in-frame clones and lacks some. The sample includes roughly 190,000 clones, 78% seen only once; the top ten take about 3%. Sequencing input: PBMCs. The source of these receptors is a female donor in good health and CMV-seronegative.

With regard to this clone: This specimen includes other DNA sequences encoding the same CDR3. This rearrangement joins TRBV7-9 to TRBJ2-3; possible D gene TRBD2, 5 bases. The CDR3 is 14 amino acids. CDR1 is SEHNR and CDR2 is FQNEAQ in the germline V gene (reference sequence). Trimming took off 1 base at V and 2 bases at J, with 7 bases between the two ends. CDR3 in DNA: TGTGCCAGCAGCTTAGGAGGGATCACAGATACGCAGTATTTT. Amino acids: CASSLGGITDTQYF.

This clone has just one count. The rearrangement uses TRBV7-9 and TRBJ2-2; D is unresolved. CDR3 length: 12 residues. The germline gives CDR1 SEHNR, CDR2 FQNEAQ (reference sequence). Trimming left V 4 bases short and J 5 bases short, with 5 bases between. The CDR3 DNA follows: TGTGCCAGCAGCTACCTAACCGGGGAGCTGTTTTTT. This sequence encodes CASSYLTGELFF.

The chain uses TRBV6-1 and TRBJ1-4; D not certain. Germline CDR1 reads MNHNS; CDR2 reads SASEGT. The CDR3 covers 13 residues. Trimming stripped 6 bases from V and 8 bases from J, with 13 bases between. In DNA form, the CDR3 reads TGTGCCAGCAGCAAGCGCGAAGGCGAAAAACTGTTTTTT. Amino acid sequence: CASSKREGEKLFF.

This clone was seen at least ten times. The CDR3 coding sequence is TGTGCCAGTAGTAACCATTGGACAGACAACACTGAAGCTTTCTTT. It is translated as CASSNHWTDNTEAFF. The chain couples TRBV19 to TRBJ1-1; weak D call: TRBD1 (6 bases). The CDR3 runs to 15 residues. The germline V gene encodes CDR1 LNHDA and CDR2 SQIVND (reference sequence). V lost 4 bases and J lost 2, with 14 bases in between.

The rearrangement links TRBV19 to TRBJ2-3; the D gene is possibly TRBD2 (6 bases). The CDR3 covers 14 residues. Germline V lookup: CDR1 LNHDA, CDR2 SQIVND (reference sequence). V lost 1 base, J lost 4 bases, and 9 bases lay in between. The CDR3 region has the DNA TGTGCCAGTAGTATAGCGGGGGACTCAGATACGCAGTATTTT. It yields the protein CASSIAGDSDTQYF.

The gene calls are TRBV6-4 and TRBJ2-7; D remains ambiguous. Germline lookup yields CDR1 MRHNA and CDR2 SNTAGT. The CDR3 is made up of 9 amino acids. V was cut by 8 bases and J by 4 bases, with 3 bases left in between. CDR3 sequence: CASLYEQYF. CDR3 in DNA: TGTGCCAGCTTATACGAGCAGTACTTC.

The count of this clone is one. This rearrangement joins TRBV5-1 to TRBJ2-1; possible D gene TRBD2, 6 bases. V shed 4 bases and J shed 5 bases, with 13 bases lying between them. The V gene's germline CDR1 is SGHRS and CDR2 YFSETQ. This CDR3 has 14 residues. The CDR3 DNA is TGCGCCAGCAGCCGCTCGGGGGAAAACAATGAGCAGTTCTTC. Translated: CASSRSGENNEQFF. Using reference TRBV5-1 and TRBJ2-1 for the parts outside the CDR3, the full variable domain is KAGVTQTPRYLIKTRGQQVTLSCSPISGHRSVSWYQQTPGQGLQFLFEYFSETQRNKGNFPGRFSGRQFSNSRSEMNVSTLELGDSALYLCASSRSGENNEQFFGPGTRLTVL.

The chain employs TRBV27 and TRBJ1-4, with unresolved D. CDR3 length equals 14 residues. Trimming cost V 5 bases and J 8 bases, with 15 bases left between them. Germline CDR1 MNHEY, CDR2 SMNVEV (reference sequence). The CDR3 sequence: CASSPEGLGEKLFF. CDR3 bases: TGTGCCAGCAGTCCTGAGGGCCTTGGGGAAAAACTGTTTTTT.

The chain couples TRBV5-5 to TRBJ2-2; weak D call: TRBD2 (6 bases). The V and J ends lost 3 bases and 3 bases respectively, with 15 bases between them. Germline loops: CDR1 SGHKS, CDR2 YYEKEE (reference sequence). The CDR3 totals 16 residues. Written as DNA, the CDR3 is TGTGCCAGCAGCTCAACGGCGGAGGGAGACACCGGGGAGCTGTTTTTT. The encoded protein is CASSSTAEGDTGELFF. Looking up the rest from reference TRBV5-5 and TRBJ2-2 gives the full variable domain: DAGVTQSPTHLIKTRGQQVTLRCSPISGHKSVSWYQQVLGQGPQFIFQYYEKEERGRGNFPDRFSARQFPNYSSELNVNALLLGDSALYLCASSSTAEGDTGELFFGEGSRLTVL.

This sequence joins TRBV28 and TRBJ2-2, with D possibly matching TRBD2 (6 bases). The CDR3 has 16 residues. Germline V gene lookup returns CDR1 MDHEN and CDR2 SYDVKM. The ends were cut back, 1 base at V and 2 bases at J, with 11 bases in the middle. CDR3 coding DNA: TGTGCCAGCAGTTTATCCTTGGGGGGAAACACCGGGGAGCTGTTTTTT. Translating it yields CASSLSLGGNTGELFF.

The chain joins TRBV9 to TRBJ2-1, with TRBD2 matching 10 bases. The germline CDR1 and CDR2 sequences are SGDLS and YYNGEE. The CDR3 loop spans 16 amino acids. Germline trimming cut 8 bases from V and 6 bases from J; bases unmatched to any gene: 14. CDR3 amino acids: CASQRMVAGGTNEQFF. The CDR3 DNA reads as TGTGCCAGTCAGCGTATGGTAGCGGGGGGAACCAATGAGCAGTTCTTC. Complete variable domain (other parts from reference TRBV9 and TRBJ2-1): DSGVTQTPKHLITATGQRVTLRCSPRSGDLSVYWYQQSLDQGLQFLIQYYNGEERAKGNILERFSAQQFPDLHSELNLSSLELGDSALYFCASQRMVAGGTNEQFFGPGTRLTVL.

V usage is TRBV4-2 and J usage is TRBJ2-5; 14 positions match TRBD2. The germline V gene encodes CDR1 LGHNA and CDR2 YNFKEQ. After removal of 4 bases from V and 2 bases from J, the junction contained 6 bases not matched to a gene. The CDR3 consists of 17 residues. DNA of the CDR3: TGTGCCAGCAGCCTTGGGACTAGCGGGAGCCTACAAGAGACCCAGTACTTC. It yields the protein CASSLGTSGSLQETQYF.

The chain uses TRBV6-5 and TRBJ1-1; TRBD1 might be the D (6 bases). The CDR3 has 11 residues. The V end was cut by 10 bases, the J end by 11 bases, with 17 bases between. Germline V CDR1 and CDR2: MNHEY, SVGAGI. The CDR3 region has the DNA TGTGCCACTACCGACAGGCGGTCGGCTTTCTTT. Its translation is CATTDRRSAFF.

This chain uses TRBV5-1 with TRBJ2-7; perhaps TRBD1 as D (6 bases). V shed 2 bases and J shed 2 bases, with 17 bases lying between them. The germline CDR1 and CDR2 sequences are SGHRS and YFSETQ. The CDR3 totals 16 residues. The CDR3 sequence: CASSFGGGPGAYEQYF. The CDR3 coding sequence is TGCGCCAGCAGCTTTGGGGGCGGCCCCGGGGCCTACGAGCAGTACTTC.

The chain is built from TRBV11-2 and TRBJ2-1, with TRBD2 matching over 11 bases. The V segment lost 5 bases and the J segment 0 bases; nucleotides outside the gene matches: 12. CDR3 length: 19 residues. Germline lookup yields CDR1 SGHAT and CDR2 FQNNGV. CDR3 in DNA: TGTGCCAGCAGCATACTAGGGACTAGCGGAGGGAGCTCCTACAATGAGCAGTTCTTC. It codes for CASSILGTSGGSSYNEQFF.

This clone turned up a few times. The chain is built from TRBV6-5 and TRBJ2-3; D is perhaps TRBD2 (6 bases). Trimming cost V 7 bases and J 2 bases, with 13 bases left between them. CDR1 is MNHEY and CDR2 is SVGAGI in the germline V gene. CDR3 length: 14 residues. CDR3 protein: CASNLGGPTDTQYF. In nucleotides, the CDR3 is TGTGCCAGCAACCTCGGAGGGCCCACAGATACGCAGTATTTT.

This clone has only one observation. This chain joins TRBV28 and TRBJ2-3; 7 nucleotides match TRBD2. Germline CDR1 MDHEN, CDR2 SYDVKM. The CDR3 loop spans 14 amino acids. With V trimmed by 5 bases and J by 0 bases, 2 bases remained unmatched. For the CDR3, the DNA is TGTGCCAGCAGTACTAGCGCGAGCACAGATACGCAGTATTTT. Its protein is CASSTSASTDTQYF.

The chain couples TRBV19 to TRBJ1-5, with TRBD1 identical over 8 bases. This CDR3 spans 13 amino acids. After removal of 6 bases from V and 7 bases from J, the junction contained 5 bases not matched to a gene. Looked up from germline, CDR1 is LNHDA and CDR2 is SQIVND (reference sequence). CDR3 sequence: CASRDRATQPQHF. DNA of the CDR3: TGTGCCAGTAGGGACAGGGCAACCCAGCCCCAGCATTTT.

This clone was detected a few times. The CDR3 DNA sequence: TGCAGCGTTGAAGCGCGACAGGGAAGGGACAATGAGCAGTTCTTC. Encoded protein: CSVEARQGRDNEQFF. The chain combines TRBV29-1 with TRBJ2-1; 7 nucleotides match TRBD1. Germline V CDR1 and CDR2: SQVTM, ANQGSEA. The CDR3 is 15 amino acids. J was trimmed by 5 bases and V by 1 base; bases with no gene match: 8.

This clone was observed a few times. This chain connects TRBV5-1 to TRBJ1-2; TRBD1 might be the D (5 bases). This CDR3 spans 14 amino acids. Deletions cut 4 bases from V and 2 bases from J, with 12 bases between. CDR1 is SGHRS and CDR2 is YFSETQ in the germline V gene. CDR3 DNA: TGCGCCAGCAGCACAGGAGGGGAAAACTATGGCTACACCTTC. Translated, it gives CASSTGGENYGYTF.

This clone has more than one count but fewer than ten. The chain carries TRBV9 and TRBJ2-1; no clear D. V lost 4 bases and J lost 0, with 8 bases in between. CDR3 length: 14 residues. Germline CDR1 and CDR2: SGDLS and YYNGEE. The CDR3 reads CASSPTGSYNEQFF. The DNA of the CDR3 is TGTGCCAGCAGCCCGACGGGCTCCTACAATGAGCAGTTCTTC.

The V call is TRBV19, the J call TRBJ1-1; TRBD1 might be the D (6 bases). The CDR3 is 13 amino acids. Germline loops: CDR1 LNHDA, CDR2 SQIVND (reference sequence). V was trimmed by 5 bases and J by 3 bases, leaving 10 bases between them. The CDR3, as DNA: TGTGCCAGTAGTTACAGGGTGGACACTGAAGCTTTCTTT. Protein: CASSYRVDTEAFF.

CDR3 sequence reads: CASSVLAGGGDQYF. In DNA, the CDR3 is TGTGCCAGCAGCGTACTAGCGGGGGGTGGGGACCAGTACTTC. The rearrangement uses TRBV9 and TRBJ2-5; 11 nucleotides agree with TRBD2. Germline V gives CDR1 SGDLS, CDR2 YYNGEE. Losses at the gene ends were 1 base for V and 10 bases for J; bases not matched to a gene: 6. This CDR3 contains 14 residues.

This chain uses TRBV10-3 with TRBJ2-7; TRBD1 aligns across 9 bases. After removal of 4 bases from V and 6 bases from J, the junction contained 10 bases not matched to a gene. Per germline, CDR1 ENHRY and CDR2 SYGVKD. The CDR3 has 15 residues. CDR3 residues: CAISGGGQGVVEQYF. In DNA form, the CDR3 reads TGTGCCATCAGTGGTGGGGGACAGGGAGTCGTCGAGCAGTACTTC.

CDR3 amino acids: CSVADGLAGVYEQYF. The CDR3 DNA sequence: TGCAGCGTTGCCGACGGGCTAGCGGGAGTCTACGAGCAGTACTTC. The chain recombines TRBV29-1 with TRBJ2-7, with 10 bases lining up with TRBD2. V lost 4 bases to trimming and J lost 3 bases; unmatched junction nucleotides: 9. The CDR3 has 15 amino acids. The germline gives CDR1 SQVTM, CDR2 ANQGSEA.

The chain has TRBV29-1 and TRBJ2-5; 8 bases are shared with TRBD2. The length of the CDR3 is 15 residues. The J segment lost 4 bases and the V segment lost 0 bases, leaving 7 bases of the junction unmatched. Looked up from germline, CDR1 is SQVTM and CDR2 is ANQGSEA. CDR3 nucleotides: TGCAGCGTTGAAGATAGGCCCGGGGGGGGAGAGACCCAGTACTTC. As protein: CSVEDRPGGGETQYF.

The sample holds one count of this clone. The chain links TRBV9 to TRBJ1-3; no clear D gene. Germline CDR1 is SGDLS and CDR2 is YYNGEE. The CDR3 spans 14 residues. V gave up 2 bases and J gave up 4 bases, with 10 bases separating them. CDR3 sequence reads: CASSVGSVGNTIYF. CDR3 coding DNA: TGTGCCAGCAGCGTCGGGAGTGTGGGAAACACCATATATTTT.

V is TRBV7-2 and J is TRBJ2-7; D is perhaps TRBD2 (5 bases). The CDR3 extends over 14 amino acids. Looked up from germline, CDR1 is SGHTA and CDR2 is FQGNSA. V lost 0 bases to trimming and J lost 6 bases, with 12 bases between them. This CDR3 reads CASSLASGNSEQYF. CDR3 DNA: TGTGCCAGCAGCTTAGCCAGCGGCAACAGCGAGCAGTACTTC.

Only one count was recorded for this clone. This chain connects TRBV25-1 to TRBJ1-2; the D gene is possibly TRBD1 (5 bases). V was pared by 5 bases and J by 5 bases, with 9 bases between. CDR1 is MGHDK, CDR2 SYGVNS, per germline. The CDR3 is made up of 12 amino acids. CDR3 sequence (DNA): TGTGCCAGCAGTCTCGCAGGGTATGGCTACACCTTC. It translates to CASSLAGYGYTF.

Here the CDR3 reads CASSVGPVLMNTEAFF. The CDR3 nucleotides read TGTGCCAGCAGCGTGGGGCCCGTTCTGATGAACACTGAAGCTTTCTTT. The V gene is TRBV9, the J gene TRBJ1-1, with D possibly TRBD1 on 5 matching bases. The CDR3 loop spans 16 amino acids. Germline CDR1 reads SGDLS; CDR2 reads YYNGEE. Deletions cut 2 bases from V and 0 bases from J, with 14 bases between.